This T cell receptor (beta chain) was captured in a study of OX40 agonist ivuxolimab in advanced cancers. The overall study: The study enrolled dose-escalation patients with hepatocellular carcinoma, melanoma, renal cell or head and neck cancer. Aged roughly 23 to 79 with a mean of approximately 60 years, they were about 80% male.

Using immunoSEQ multiplex PCR, the repertoire was profiled, and TCRdb retains in-frame clones only, with some absent. The sample has about 13,000 clones; 67% are singletons. As concerns this clone: Its antigen is currently unknown.

Study results and limitations: Among the nonresponders, some also had low normalized T-cell clonal expansion. Compared with CD4+, CD8+ T cells on average had more expanded clones.

The receptor was isolated from an adult with an advanced solid tumor such as melanoma, head and neck, liver or kidney cancer. This specimen consisted of CD4+ or CD8+ T cells sorted from blood, obtained in a trial of the OX40 agonist ivuxolimab.

Here the CDR3 reads CSVLFRDRGYEQYF. The CDR3 DNA is TGCAGCGTCCTTTTCCGGGACAGGGGCTACGAGCAGTACTTC. V usage is TRBV29-1 and J usage is TRBJ2-7; TRBD1 agrees at 10 bases. V shed 6 bases and J 3 bases; nucleotides not matched to a gene: 8. This CDR3 has 14 residues. Germline-derived CDR1 and CDR2 are SQVTM and ANQGSEA.